These 9 T cell receptor beta chains were all obtained from the same sample, sequenced in a study of T cell responses to AZD1222 COVID-19 vaccine. Method: immunoSEQ multiplex PCR; TCRdb's copy keeps in-frame clones and lacks some. The table lists some 150,000 clones, 88% of them singletons, with roughly 3.8% in the top ten. The input for sequencing was peripheral blood, taken on day 0 of AZD1222 vaccination. Receptor source: an adult in good health.

V usage is TRBV28 and J usage is TRBJ2-2, with 13 bases lining up with TRBD2. From germline, CDR1 is MDHEN and CDR2 SYDVKM. The CDR3 extends over 17 amino acids. Trimming removed 5 bases from V and 1 base from J; junction bases left unmatched: 4. In DNA form, the CDR3 reads TGTGCCAGCAGTGCACGACTAGCGGGGGGGAACACCGGGGAGCTGTTTTTT. Translated, it gives CASSARLAGGNTGELFF. Drawing the rest from reference TRBV28 and TRBJ2-2, the complete variable domain is DVKVTQSSRYLVKRTGEKVFLECVQDMDHENMFWYRQDPGLGLRLIYFSYDVKMKEKGDIPEGYSVSREKKERFSLILESASTNQTSMYLCASSARLAGGNTGELFFGEGSRLTVL.

The chain joins TRBV19 to TRBJ1-3; no clear D gene. This CDR3 has 17 amino acids. V lost 0 bases to trimming and J lost 0 bases, with 12 bases between them. Germline assignment: CDR1 LNHDA and CDR2 SQIVND (reference sequence). CDR3 in amino acids: CASSIDLDGPSGNTIYF. The CDR3 nucleotides read TGTGCCAGTAGTATAGATCTCGACGGTCCCTCTGGAAACACCATATATTTT.

This clone was seen a single time. This chain links TRBV5-6 with TRBJ2-7; D remains unclear. The V gene lost 4 bases and the J gene lost 2 bases, with 10 bases spanning the gap. The CDR3 runs 13 residues. Germline V gives CDR1 SGHDT, CDR2 YYEEEE. The CDR3 bases are TGTGCCAGCAGCCCGACGCGTGCCTACGAGCAGTACTTC. Translating gives CASSPTRAYEQYF. Together with reference TRBV5-6 and TRBJ2-7, the CDR3 gives the full variable domain: DAGVTQSPTHLIKTRGQQVTLRCSPKSGHDTVSWYQQALGQGPQFIFQYYEEEERQRGNFPDRFSGHQFPNYSSELNVNALLLGDSALYLCASSPTRAYEQYFGPGTRLTVT.

This sequence joins TRBV3-1 (or the pseudogene TRBV3-2) and TRBJ2-5; 7 nucleotides agree with TRBD2. V lost 0 bases and J lost 4; bases outside the gene matches: 8. This CDR3 region has 16 residues. Germline V lookup: CDR1 LGHDT, CDR2 YNNKEL (reference sequence). The DNA of the CDR3 is TGTGCCAGCAGCCAAGATTGGGGGAGGGCCGGAGAGACCCAGTACTTC. This gives the protein CASSQDWGRAGETQYF.

This chain joins TRBV5-4 and TRBJ2-5, with D perhaps TRBD1 or TRBD2 (7 bases each). The CDR3 sequence is 15 residues long. The germline gives CDR1 SGHNT, CDR2 YYREEE (reference sequence). V lost 3 bases and J lost 5, with 17 bases in between. The CDR3 is CASSSRGTAGETQYF. In DNA form, the CDR3 reads TGTGCCAGCAGCTCAAGAGGGACAGCGGGGGAGACCCAGTACTTC. Full variable domain (rest looked up from reference TRBV5-4 and TRBJ2-5): ETGVTQSPTHLIKTRGQQVTLRCSSQSGHNTVSWYQQALGQGPQFIFQYYREEENGRGNFPPRFSGLQFPNYSSELNVNALELDDSALYLCASSSRGTAGETQYFGPGTRLLVL.

The chain employs TRBV9 and TRBJ2-1, with 10 bases fitting TRBD2. CDR1 is SGDLS, CDR2 YYNGEE, per germline. With V trimmed by 4 bases and J by 5 bases, 9 bases remained unmatched. The length of the CDR3 is 16 residues. CDR3 sequence: CASSQSGRATHNEQFF. The CDR3, as DNA: TGTGCCAGCAGCCAAAGCGGGAGGGCCACCCACAATGAGCAGTTCTTC.

V usage is TRBV28 and J usage is TRBJ2-2, with 10 bases fitting TRBD1. Germline assignment: CDR1 MDHEN and CDR2 SYDVKM. There are 14 residues in the CDR3. The J segment lost 7 bases and the V segment lost 6 bases, leaving 5 bases of the junction unmatched. CDR3 nucleotides: TGTGCCAGCAGCCGGACAGGGGGAGGCGGGGAGCTGTTTTTT. Its translation: CASSRTGGGGELFF.

The rearrangement uses TRBV2 and TRBJ1-6; D is undetermined. The CDR3 runs to 14 residues. Deletions cut 4 bases from V and 3 bases from J, with 7 bases between. The germline V gene has CDR1 SNHLY and CDR2 FYNNEI. CDR3 sequence reads: CASSGTHYNSPLHF. The CDR3 DNA reads TGTGCCAGCAGTGGGACTCACTATAATTCACCCCTCCACTTT.

This clone was observed a handful of times. The chain joins TRBV29-1 to TRBJ2-7; perhaps TRBD1 as D (6 bases). This CDR3 comprises 13 residues. Germline assignment: CDR1 SQVTM and CDR2 ANQGSEA. Trimming removed 5 bases from V and 4 bases from J, with 15 bases in between. The CDR3 loop reads CSVKRDTFYEQYF. For the CDR3, the DNA is TGCAGCGTTAAACGGGACACCTTTTACGAGCAGTACTTC.